This T cell receptor beta chain stems from a study of T cell changes during pregnancy in multiple sclerosis. Measured with immunoSEQ multiplex PCR; TCRdb has only the in-frame clones, and not every one. The sample yields about 100,000 clones, about 90% seen once. The V gene lost 1 base and the J gene lost 13 bases, with 19 bases spanning the gap. The CDR3 is made up of 14 amino acids. Germline V gene lookup returns CDR1 SGHTA and CDR2 FQGNSA. The chain employs TRBV7-2 and TRBJ1-2; D remains unclear. The TCR originated in a female donor with multiple sclerosis, enrolled in a pregnancy study. Sequenced here: peripheral blood, sampled after pregnancy. The CDR3 spells CASSLGVQSVRSTF. CDR3 in DNA: TGTGCCAGCAGCTTAGGAGTACAGTCTGTACGCTCCACCTTC.